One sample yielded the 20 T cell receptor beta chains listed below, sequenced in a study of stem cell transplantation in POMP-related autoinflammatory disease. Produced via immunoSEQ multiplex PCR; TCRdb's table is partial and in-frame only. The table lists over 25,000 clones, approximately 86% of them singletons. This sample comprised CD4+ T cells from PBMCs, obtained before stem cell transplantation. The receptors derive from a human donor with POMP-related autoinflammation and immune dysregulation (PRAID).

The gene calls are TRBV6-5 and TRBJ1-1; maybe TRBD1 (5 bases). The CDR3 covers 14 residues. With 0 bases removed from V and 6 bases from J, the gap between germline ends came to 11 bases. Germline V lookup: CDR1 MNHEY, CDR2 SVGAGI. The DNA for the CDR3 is TGTGCCAGCAGTTACTCCACGGGGGTTGCTGAAGCTTTCTTT. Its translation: CASSYSTGVAEAFF.

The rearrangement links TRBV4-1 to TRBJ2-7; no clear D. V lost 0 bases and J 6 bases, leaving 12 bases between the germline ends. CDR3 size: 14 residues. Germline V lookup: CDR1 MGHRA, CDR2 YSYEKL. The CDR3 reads CASSQDQNWVEQYF. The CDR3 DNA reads TGCGCCAGCAGCCAAGATCAAAACTGGGTCGAGCAGTACTTC.

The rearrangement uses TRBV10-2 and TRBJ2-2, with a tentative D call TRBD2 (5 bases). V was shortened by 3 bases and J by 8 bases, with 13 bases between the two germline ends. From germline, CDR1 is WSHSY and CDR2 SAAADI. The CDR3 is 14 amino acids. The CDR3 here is CASSETGIRGELFF. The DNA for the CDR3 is TGCGCCAGCAGTGAAACGGGGATTAGGGGGGAGCTGTTTTTT.

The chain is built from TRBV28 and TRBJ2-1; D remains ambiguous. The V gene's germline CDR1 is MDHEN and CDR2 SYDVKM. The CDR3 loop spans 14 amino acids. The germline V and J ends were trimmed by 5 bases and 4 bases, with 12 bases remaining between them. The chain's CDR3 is CASSTSPTYNEQFF. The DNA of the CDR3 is TGTGCCAGCAGTACCTCGCCTACTTACAATGAGCAGTTCTTC. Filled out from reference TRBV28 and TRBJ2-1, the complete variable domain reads DVKVTQSSRYLVKRTGEKVFLECVQDMDHENMFWYRQDPGLGLRLIYFSYDVKMKEKGDIPEGYSVSREKKERFSLILESASTNQTSMYLCASSTSPTYNEQFFGPGTRLTVL.

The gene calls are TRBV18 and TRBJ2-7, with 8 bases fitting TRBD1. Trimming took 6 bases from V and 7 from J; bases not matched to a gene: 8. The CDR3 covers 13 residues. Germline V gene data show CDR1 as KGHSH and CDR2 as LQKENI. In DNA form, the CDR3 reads TGTGCCAGCTCGCATGGACAGGGCGTAGAGCAGTACTTC. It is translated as CASSHGQGVEQYF.

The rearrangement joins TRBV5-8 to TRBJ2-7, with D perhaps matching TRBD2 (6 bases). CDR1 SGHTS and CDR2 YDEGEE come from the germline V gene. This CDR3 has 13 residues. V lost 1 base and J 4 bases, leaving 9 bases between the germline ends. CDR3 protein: CASSLQAGYEQYF. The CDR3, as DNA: TGTGCCAGCAGCTTGCAAGCGGGTTACGAGCAGTACTTC.

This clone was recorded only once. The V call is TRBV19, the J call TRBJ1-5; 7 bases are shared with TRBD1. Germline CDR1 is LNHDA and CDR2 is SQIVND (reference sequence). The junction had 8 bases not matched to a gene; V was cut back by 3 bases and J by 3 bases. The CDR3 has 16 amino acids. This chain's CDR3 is CASSMVGGQYNQPQHF. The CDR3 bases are TGTGCCAGTAGTATGGTAGGGGGACAGTACAATCAGCCCCAGCATTTT. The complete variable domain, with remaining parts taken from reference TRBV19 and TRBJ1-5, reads DGGITQSPKYLFRKEGQNVTLSCEQNLNHDAMYWYRQDPGQGLRLIYYSQIVNDFQKGDIAEGYSVSREKKESFPLTVTSAQKNPTAFYLCASSMVGGQYNQPQHFGDGTRLSIL.

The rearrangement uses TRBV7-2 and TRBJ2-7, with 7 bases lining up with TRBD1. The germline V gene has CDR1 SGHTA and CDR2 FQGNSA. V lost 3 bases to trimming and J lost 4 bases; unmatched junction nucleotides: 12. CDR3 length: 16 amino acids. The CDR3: CASSFPRQGESYEQYF. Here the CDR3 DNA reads TGTGCCAGCAGCTTTCCCCGACAGGGAGAATCGTACGAGCAGTACTTC. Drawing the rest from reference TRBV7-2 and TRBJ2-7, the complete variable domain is GAGVSQSPSNKVTEKGKDVELRCDPISGHTALYWYRQSLGQGLEFLIYFQGNSAPDKSGLPSDRFSAERTGGSVSTLTIQRTQQEDSAVYLCASSFPRQGESYEQYFGPGTRLTVT.

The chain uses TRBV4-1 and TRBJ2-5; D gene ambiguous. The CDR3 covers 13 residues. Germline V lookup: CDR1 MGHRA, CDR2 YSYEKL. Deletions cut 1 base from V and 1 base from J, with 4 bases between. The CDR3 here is CASSQVIQETQYF. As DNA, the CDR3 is TGCGCCAGCAGCCAAGTCATCCAAGAGACCCAGTACTTC.

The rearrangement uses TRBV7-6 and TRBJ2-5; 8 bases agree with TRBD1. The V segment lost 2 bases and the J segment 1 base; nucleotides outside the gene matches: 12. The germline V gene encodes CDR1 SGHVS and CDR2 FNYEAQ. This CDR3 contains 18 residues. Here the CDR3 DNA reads TGTGCCAGCAGCTTATATGTTTCGACAGGGGCCGCCCAAGAGACCCAGTACTTC. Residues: CASSLYVSTGAAQETQYF.

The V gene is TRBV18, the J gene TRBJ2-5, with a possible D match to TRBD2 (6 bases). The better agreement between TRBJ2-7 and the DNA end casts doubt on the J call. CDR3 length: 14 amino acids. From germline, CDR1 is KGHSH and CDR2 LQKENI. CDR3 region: CASSPPTSFYEQYF. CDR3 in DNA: TGTGCCAGCTCACCACCGACTAGTTTCTACGAGCAGTACTTC.

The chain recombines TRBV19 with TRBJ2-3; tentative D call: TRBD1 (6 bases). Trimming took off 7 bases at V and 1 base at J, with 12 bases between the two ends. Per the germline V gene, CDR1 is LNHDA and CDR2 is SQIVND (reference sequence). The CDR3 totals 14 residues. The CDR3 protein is CASNAGARTDTQYF. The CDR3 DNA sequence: TGTGCCAGTAACGCAGGGGCACGCACAGATACGCAGTATTTT.

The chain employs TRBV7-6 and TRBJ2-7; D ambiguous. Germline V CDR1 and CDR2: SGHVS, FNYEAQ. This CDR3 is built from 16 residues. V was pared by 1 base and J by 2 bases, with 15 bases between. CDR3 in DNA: TGTGCCAGCAGCTTAGACTCGGACGCCCGTACCTACGAGCAGTACTTC. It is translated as CASSLDSDARTYEQYF.

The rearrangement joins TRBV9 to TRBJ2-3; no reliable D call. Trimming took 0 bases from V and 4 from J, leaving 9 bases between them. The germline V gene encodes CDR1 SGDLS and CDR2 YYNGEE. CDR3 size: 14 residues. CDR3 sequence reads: CASSVDGPSDTQYF. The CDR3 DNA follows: TGTGCCAGCAGCGTAGACGGGCCCTCAGATACGCAGTATTTT.

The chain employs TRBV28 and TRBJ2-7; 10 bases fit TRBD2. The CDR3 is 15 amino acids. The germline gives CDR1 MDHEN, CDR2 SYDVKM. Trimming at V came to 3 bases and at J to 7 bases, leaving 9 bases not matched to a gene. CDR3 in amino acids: CASSFLLAGVEEQYF. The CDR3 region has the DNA TGTGCCAGCAGTTTTCTTCTAGCGGGAGTGGAAGAGCAGTACTTC. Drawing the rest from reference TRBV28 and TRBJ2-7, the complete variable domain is DVKVTQSSRYLVKRTGEKVFLECVQDMDHENMFWYRQDPGLGLRLIYFSYDVKMKEKGDIPEGYSVSREKKERFSLILESASTNQTSMYLCASSFLLAGVEEQYFGPGTRLTVT.

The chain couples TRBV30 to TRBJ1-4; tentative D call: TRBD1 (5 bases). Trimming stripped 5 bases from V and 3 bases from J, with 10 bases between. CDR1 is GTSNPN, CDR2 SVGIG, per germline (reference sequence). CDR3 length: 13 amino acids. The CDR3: CAWQGGPNEKLFF. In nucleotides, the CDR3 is TGTGCCTGGCAGGGAGGGCCTAATGAAAAACTGTTTTTT.

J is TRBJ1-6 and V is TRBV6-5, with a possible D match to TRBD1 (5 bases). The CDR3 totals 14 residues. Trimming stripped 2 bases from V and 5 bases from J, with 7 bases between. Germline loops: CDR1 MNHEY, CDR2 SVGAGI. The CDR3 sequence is CASSYRGNNSPLHF. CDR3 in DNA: TGTGCCAGCAGTTACAGGGGCAATAATTCACCCCTCCACTTT.

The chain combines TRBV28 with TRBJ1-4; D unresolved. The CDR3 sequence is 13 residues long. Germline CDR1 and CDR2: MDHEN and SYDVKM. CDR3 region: CGLGRTNNEKLFF. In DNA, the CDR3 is TGTGGACTTGGCAGAACTAATAATGAAAAACTGTTTTTT.

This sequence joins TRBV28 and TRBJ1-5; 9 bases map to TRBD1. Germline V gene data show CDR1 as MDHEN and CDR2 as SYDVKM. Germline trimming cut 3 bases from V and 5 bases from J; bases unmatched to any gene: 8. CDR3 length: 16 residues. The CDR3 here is CASSLLGQGGHQPQHF. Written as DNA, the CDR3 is TGTGCCAGCAGTTTGTTGGGACAGGGAGGCCATCAGCCCCAGCATTTT.

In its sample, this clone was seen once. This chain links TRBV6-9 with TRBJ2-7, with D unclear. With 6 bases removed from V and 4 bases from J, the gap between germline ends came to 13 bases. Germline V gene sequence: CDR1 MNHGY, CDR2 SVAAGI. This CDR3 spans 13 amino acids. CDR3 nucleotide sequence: TGTGCCAGCAGGCGGACGTTGATTTACGAGCAGTACTTC. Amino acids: CASRRTLIYEQYF.